The entry below gives a single TCR beta chain sequence along with its context. Which antigen it targets is not known. One base away there is no much larger clone; base qualities are not given. Library prep was done by RT-PCR. These reads were obtained on an Illumina HiSeq 2500. Through fastp at Q25 and MiXCR, TCRdb rebuilt clones from the public reads, retaining in-frame beta chains. Each entry merges the rows of one CDR3 protein and shows their most common DNA and genes. A total of hundreds of thousands of distinct CDR3 sequences appear in this sample, around 14% of them only once. The ten largest clones represent less than 7% of the sample. This sample stems from a study of response to subunit inactivated influenza vaccine (dated by TCRdb to 2016 to 2019). General notes on the study: Deep quantitative T cell receptor repertoire profiling was used in the study to track responses to a trivalent subunit inactivated influenza vaccine.

What the research found in general, with its limitations: According to the authors, only a limited number of new T cells may be recruited by each seasonal influenza vaccination.

A distance of 19 bases separates the germline ends of V and J, which lose 0 bases and 3 bases respectively. The CDR3 covers 17 residues, taking in both the cysteine and the phenylalanine. Just CDR3 DNA is preserved here, 51 bases in frame from base 1. For CDR1 and CDR2, the germline V gene lists SGHRS and YFSETQ. The clonotype was recovered from a man in his fifties or sixties who received an inactivated influenza vaccine. Donor details come from another sample of the same person, matched by shared clones. The sequences come from PBMCs from blood, collected less than 15 days before vaccination. The receptor chain draws on TRBV5-1 and TRBJ2-7; no D gene call is confident. The DNA is as follows: TGCGCCAGCAGCTTGGCGACTTCGGGTTCAATCAACTACGAGCAGTACTTC. This encodes CASSLATSGSINYEQYF.